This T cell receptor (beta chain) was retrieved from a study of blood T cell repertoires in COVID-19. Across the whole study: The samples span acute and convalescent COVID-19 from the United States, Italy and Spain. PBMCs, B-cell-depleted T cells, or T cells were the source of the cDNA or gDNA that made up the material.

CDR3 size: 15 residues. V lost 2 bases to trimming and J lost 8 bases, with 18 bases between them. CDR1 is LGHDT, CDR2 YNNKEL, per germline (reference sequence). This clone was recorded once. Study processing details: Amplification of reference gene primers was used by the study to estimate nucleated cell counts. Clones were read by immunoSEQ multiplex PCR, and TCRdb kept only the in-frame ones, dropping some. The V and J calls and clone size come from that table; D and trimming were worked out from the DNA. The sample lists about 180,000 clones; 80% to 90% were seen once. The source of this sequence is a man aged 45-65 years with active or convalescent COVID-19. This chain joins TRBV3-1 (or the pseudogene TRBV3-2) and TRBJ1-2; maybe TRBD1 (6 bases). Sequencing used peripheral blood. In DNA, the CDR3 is TGTGCCAGCAGCCAACACAGGGAACCATTTGAAGGCTACACCTTC. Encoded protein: CASSQHREPFEGYTF.